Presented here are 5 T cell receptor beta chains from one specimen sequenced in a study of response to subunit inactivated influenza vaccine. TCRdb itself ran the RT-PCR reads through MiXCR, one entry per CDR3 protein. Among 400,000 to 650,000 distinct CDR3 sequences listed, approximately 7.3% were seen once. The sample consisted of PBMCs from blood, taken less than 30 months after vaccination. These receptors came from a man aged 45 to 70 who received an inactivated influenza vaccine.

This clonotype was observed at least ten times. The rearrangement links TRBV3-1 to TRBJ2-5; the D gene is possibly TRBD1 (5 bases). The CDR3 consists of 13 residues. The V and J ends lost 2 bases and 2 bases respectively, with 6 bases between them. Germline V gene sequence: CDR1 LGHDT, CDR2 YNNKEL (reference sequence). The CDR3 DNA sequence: TGTGCCAGCAGCCAAAGGGGACAAGAGACCCAGTACTTC. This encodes CASSQRGQETQYF.

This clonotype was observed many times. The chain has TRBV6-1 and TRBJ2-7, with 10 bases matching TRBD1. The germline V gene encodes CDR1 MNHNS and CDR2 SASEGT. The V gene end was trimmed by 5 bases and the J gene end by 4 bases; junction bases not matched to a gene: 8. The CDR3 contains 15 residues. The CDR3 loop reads CASSTSGTGVYEQYF. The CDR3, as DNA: TGTGCCAGCAGTACATCCGGGACAGGGGTATACGAGCAGTACTTC.

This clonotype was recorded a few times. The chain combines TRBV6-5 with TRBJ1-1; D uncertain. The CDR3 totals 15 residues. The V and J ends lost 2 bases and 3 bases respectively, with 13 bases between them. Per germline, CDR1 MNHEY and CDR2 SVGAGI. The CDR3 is CASSYDGHGDTEAFF. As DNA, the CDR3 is TGTGCCAGCAGTTACGACGGCCACGGGGACACTGAAGCTTTCTTT.

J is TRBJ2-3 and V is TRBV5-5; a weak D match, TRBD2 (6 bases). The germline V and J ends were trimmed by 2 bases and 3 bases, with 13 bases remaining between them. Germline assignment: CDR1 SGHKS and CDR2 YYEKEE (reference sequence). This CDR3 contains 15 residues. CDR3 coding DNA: TGTGCCAGCAGCTTTTTGACTAGTGGAACAGATACGCAGTATTTT. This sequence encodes CASSFLTSGTDTQYF.

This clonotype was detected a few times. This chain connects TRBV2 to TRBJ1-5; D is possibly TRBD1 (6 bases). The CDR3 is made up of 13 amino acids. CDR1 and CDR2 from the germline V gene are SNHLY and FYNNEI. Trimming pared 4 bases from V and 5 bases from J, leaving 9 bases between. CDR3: CASSGGTYQPQHF. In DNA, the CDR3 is TGTGCCAGCAGTGGTGGGACATATCAGCCCCAGCATTTT.